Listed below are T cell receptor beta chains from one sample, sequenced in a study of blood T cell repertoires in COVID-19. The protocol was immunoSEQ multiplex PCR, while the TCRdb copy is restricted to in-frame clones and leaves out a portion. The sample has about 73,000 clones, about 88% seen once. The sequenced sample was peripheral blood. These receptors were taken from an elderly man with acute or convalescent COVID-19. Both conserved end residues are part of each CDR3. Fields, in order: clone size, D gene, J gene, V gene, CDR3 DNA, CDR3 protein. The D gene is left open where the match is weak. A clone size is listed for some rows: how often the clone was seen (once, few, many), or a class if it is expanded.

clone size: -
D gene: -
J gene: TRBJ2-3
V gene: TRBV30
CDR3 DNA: TGTGCCTGCGGGGAGTACACAGATACGCAGTATTTT
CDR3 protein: CACGEYTDTQYF

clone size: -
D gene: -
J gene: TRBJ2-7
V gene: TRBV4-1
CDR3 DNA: TGCGCCAGCAGCCAAGAGAGAGACTCCCGCGAGTACTTC
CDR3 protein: CASSQERDSREYF

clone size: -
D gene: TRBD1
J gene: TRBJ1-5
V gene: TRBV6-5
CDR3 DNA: TGTGCCAGCAATGGACAGGGAAGTCAGCCCCAGCATTTT
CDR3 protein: CASNGQGSQPQHF

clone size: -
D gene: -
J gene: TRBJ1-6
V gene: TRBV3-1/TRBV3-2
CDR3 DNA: TGTGCCAGCAGCCAAGATCCAGGCCGGGGTTCACCCCTCCACTTT
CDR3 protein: CASSQDPGRGSPLHF

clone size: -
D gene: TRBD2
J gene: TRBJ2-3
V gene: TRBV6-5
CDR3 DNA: TGTGCCAGCAGTTCACTGACTAGCGGGAGGTCAGATACGCAGTATTTT
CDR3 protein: CASSSLTSGRSDTQYF

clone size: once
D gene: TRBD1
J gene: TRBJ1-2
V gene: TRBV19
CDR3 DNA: TGTGCCAGTACCGAAAGACAGGGTGGCTACACCTTC
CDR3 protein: CASTERQGGYTF

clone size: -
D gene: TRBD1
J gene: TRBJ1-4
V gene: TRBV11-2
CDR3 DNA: TGTGCCAGCAGCTTGACAGGGACAACTAATGAAAAACTGTTTTTT
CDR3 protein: CASSLTGTTNEKLFF

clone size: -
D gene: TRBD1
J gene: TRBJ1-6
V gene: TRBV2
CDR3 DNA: TGTGCCAGCAGTGAGGCAGGGGGATCACCCCTCCACTTT
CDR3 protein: CASSEAGGSPLHF

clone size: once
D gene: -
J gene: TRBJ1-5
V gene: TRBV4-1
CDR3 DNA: TGCGCCAGCAGCCAAGCGGTCAATCAGCCCCAGCATTTT
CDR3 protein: CASSQAVNQPQHF

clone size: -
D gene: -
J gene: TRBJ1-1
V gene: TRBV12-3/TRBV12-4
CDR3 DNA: TGTGCCAGCAGTATCAGGTTGGGCACTGAAGCTTTCTTT
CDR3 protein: CASSIRLGTEAFF

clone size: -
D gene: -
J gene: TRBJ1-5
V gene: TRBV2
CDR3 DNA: TGTGCCAGCAGTGAAGGGCCGGGAGGAGGGCCCCAGCATTTT
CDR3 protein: CASSEGPGGGPQHF

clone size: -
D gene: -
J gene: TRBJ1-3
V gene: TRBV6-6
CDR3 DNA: TGTGCCAGCAGTGACACAAACAGTGGAAACACCATATATTTT
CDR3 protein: CASSDTNSGNTIYF

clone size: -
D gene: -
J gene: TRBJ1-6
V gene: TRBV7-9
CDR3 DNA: TGTGCCACCACCTGGGAGCAAAGGAATTCACCCCTCCACTTT
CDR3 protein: CATTWEQRNSPLHF

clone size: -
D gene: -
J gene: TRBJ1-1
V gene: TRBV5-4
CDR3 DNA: TGTGCCAGCAGCTCCCCGGGCCAGACAGGCCCTTACGGGAACACTGAAGCTTTCTTT
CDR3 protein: CASSSPGQTGPYGNTEAFF

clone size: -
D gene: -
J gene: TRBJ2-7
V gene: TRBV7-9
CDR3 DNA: TGTGCCAGCAGCTTAGCCGCAACTAGCTCCTACGAGCAGTACTTC
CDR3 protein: CASSLAATSSYEQYF

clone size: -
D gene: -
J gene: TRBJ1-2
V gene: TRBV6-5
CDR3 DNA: TGTGCCAGCAGTTACTCAACTCCCCATGACTACACCTTC
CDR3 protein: CASSYSTPHDYTF

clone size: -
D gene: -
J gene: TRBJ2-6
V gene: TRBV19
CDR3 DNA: TGTGCCAGTAGTATTTCCGGCTCTGGGGCCAACGTCCTGACTTTC
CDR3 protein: CASSISGSGANVLTF

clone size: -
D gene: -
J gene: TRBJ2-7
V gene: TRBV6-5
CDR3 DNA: TGTGCCAGCAGCAGGGACAAATCCTACGAGCAGTACTTC
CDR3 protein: CASSRDKSYEQYF

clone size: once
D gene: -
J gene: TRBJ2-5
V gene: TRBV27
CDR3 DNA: TGTGCCAGCAGTCCGATGGACAGAGAAGAGACCCAGTACTTC
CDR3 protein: CASSPMDREETQYF

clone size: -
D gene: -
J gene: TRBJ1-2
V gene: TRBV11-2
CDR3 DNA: TGTGCCAGCAGCTCCCTAGGATTTGTCTATGGCTACACCTTC
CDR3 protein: CASSSLGFVYGYTF

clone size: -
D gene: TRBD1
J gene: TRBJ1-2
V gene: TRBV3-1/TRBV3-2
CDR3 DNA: TGTGCCAGCAGCCAGTGGACAGGGGATGGCTACACCTTC
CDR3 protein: CASSQWTGDGYTF

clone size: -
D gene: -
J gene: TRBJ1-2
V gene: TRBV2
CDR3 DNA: TGTGCCAGCAGTGAAACTGGAGCAGGGCAAGGCTATGGCTACACCTTC
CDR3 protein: CASSETGAGQGYGYTF

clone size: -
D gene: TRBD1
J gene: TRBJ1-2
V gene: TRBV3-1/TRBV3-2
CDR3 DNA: TGTGCCAGCAGCCAAATGGACAGGGGGATCGGCTATGGCTACACCTTC
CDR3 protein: CASSQMDRGIGYGYTF

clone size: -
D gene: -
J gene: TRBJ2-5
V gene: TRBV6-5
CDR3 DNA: TGTGCCAGCAGTACTCTCCAGGGGACCCAGTACTTC
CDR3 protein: CASSTLQGTQYF

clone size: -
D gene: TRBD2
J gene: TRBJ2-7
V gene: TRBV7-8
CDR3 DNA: TGTGCCAGCAGCCCACTAGCGCGAGTGGGGCACGAGCAGTACTTC
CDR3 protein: CASSPLARVGHEQYF

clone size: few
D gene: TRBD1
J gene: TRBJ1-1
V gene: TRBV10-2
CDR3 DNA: TGCGCCAGCAGAGAGGGGGCTGGTGGTGAAGCTTTCTTT
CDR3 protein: CASREGAGGEAFF

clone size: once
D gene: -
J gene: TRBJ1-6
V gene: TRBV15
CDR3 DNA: TGTGCCACCAGCAGAGATACAGGGAATTCACCCCTCCACTTT
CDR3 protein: CATSRDTGNSPLHF

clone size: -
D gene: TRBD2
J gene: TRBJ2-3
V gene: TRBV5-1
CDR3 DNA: TGCGCCAGCAGTCGCGCCGGACTAGCGGGAGGAGTCGGCGATACGCAGTATTTT
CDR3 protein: CASSRAGLAGGVGDTQYF

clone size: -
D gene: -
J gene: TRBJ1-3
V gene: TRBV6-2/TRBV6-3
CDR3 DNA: TGTGCCAGCAGTGCCTTGGGCTCCAACTCTGGAAACACCATATATTTT
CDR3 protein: CASSALGSNSGNTIYF

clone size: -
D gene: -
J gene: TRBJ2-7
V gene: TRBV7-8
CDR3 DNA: TGTGCCAGCAGTTTAACAGATTACGAGCAGTACTTC
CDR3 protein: CASSLTDYEQYF

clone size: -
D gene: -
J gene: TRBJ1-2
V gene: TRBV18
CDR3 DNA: TGTGCCAGCTCACCATCAACAGACCCCTATGGCTACACCTTC
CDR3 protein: CASSPSTDPYGYTF

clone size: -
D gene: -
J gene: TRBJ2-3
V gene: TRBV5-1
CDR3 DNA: TGCGCCAGCTCGCCCCTACAGAGTGCAGATACGCAGTATTTT
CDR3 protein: CASSPLQSADTQYF

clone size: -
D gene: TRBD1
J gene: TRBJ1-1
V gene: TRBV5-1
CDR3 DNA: TGCGCCAGCAGCCTTATACAGGGGGCGGACACTGAAGCTTTCTTT
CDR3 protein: CASSLIQGADTEAFF

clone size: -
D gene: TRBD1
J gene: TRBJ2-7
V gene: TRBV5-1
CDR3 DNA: TGCGCCAGCAGCCGACAGGGGAGCGCCTACGAGCAGTACTTC
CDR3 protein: CASSRQGSAYEQYF

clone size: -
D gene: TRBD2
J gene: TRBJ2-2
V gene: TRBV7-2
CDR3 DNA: TGTGCCAGCAGCTTAAGACAGCGGGGGGCCGCCGGGGAGCTGTTTTTT
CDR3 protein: CASSLRQRGAAGELFF

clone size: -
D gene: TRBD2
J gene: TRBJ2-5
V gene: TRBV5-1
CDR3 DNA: TGCGCCAGCAGCGAGACTAGCGGGGGTGAGACCCAGTACTTC
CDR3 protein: CASSETSGGETQYF

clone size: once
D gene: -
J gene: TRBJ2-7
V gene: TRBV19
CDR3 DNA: TGTGCCAGTAGTAATGGACGCTCGGTCGGAGGCGAGCAGTACTTC
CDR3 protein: CASSNGRSVGGEQYF

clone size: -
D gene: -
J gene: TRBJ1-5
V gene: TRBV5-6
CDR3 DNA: TGTGCCAGCAGCTTGTGGATGGCGGGAAATCAGCCCCAGCATTTT
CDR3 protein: CASSLWMAGNQPQHF

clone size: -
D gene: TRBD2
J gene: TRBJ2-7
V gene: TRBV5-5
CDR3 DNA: TGTGCCAGCAGCGTGGGAGGGATCTCCTACGAGCAGTACTTC
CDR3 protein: CASSVGGISYEQYF

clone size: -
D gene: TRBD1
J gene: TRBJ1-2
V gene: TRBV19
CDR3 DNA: TGTGCCAGTAGTATTCGAATTACAGGGGGCCTTGGCTACACCTTC
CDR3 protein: CASSIRITGGLGYTF

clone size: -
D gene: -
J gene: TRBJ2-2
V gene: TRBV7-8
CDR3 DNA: TGTGCCAGCAGCTCGTTACAGGGACGGACCGGGGAGCTGTTTTTT
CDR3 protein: CASSSLQGRTGELFF